The T cell receptor (beta chain) described here comes from a study of human T cells and chemical hapten exposure. Specified time point: pre-sensitization, week 0. The treatment is: therapeutic diphenylcyclopropenone sensitization with weekly scalp DPC. Trimming removed 6 bases at V and 0 bases at J, with 13 bases between. Germline CDR1 reads MDHEN; CDR2 reads SYDVKM. The CDR3 is 15 amino acids. General study results and limits: Compared with pre-sensitization or healthy control sets, expanded TCRs clustered more.

Points on this clonotype: What it binds is unknown.

MiXCR was run by TCRdb on the RACE reads, yielding one entry per CDR3 protein. The sample lists a few hundred thousand distinct CDR3 sequences; approximately 5% were seen once. The chain joins TRBV28 to TRBJ2-3; D remains unclear. This sequence was found in a woman under 30 with alopecia areata. Some clones in this sample may be carry-over from other donors' samples. This specimen consisted of whole blood, obtained in connection with sensitization to the hapten diphenylcyclopropenone (DPC). The CDR3 here is CASSRGFSSTDTQYF. CDR3 nucleotide sequence: TGTGCCAGCAGCCGTGGATTCTCTAGCACAGATACGCAGTATTTT.